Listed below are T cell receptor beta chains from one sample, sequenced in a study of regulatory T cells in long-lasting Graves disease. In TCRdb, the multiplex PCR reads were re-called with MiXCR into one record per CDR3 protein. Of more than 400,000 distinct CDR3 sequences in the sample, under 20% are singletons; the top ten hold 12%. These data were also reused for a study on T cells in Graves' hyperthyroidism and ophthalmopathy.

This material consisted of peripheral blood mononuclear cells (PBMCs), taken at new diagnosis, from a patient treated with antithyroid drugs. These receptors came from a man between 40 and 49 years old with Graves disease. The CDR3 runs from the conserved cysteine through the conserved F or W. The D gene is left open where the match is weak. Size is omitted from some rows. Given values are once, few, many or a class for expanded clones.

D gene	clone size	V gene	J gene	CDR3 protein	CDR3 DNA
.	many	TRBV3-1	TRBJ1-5	CASSQGQGQPQHF	TGTGCCAGCAGCCAAGGCCAGGGTCAGCCCCAGCATTTT
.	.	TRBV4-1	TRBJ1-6	CASSPEAGGGSPLHF	TGCGCCAGCAGCCCCGAGGCCGGGGGCGGTTCACCCCTCCACTTT
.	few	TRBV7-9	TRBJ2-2	CASSSRTVPANTGELFF	TGTGCCAGCAGCTCGAGGACTGTTCCCGCGAACACCGGGGAGCTGTTTTTT
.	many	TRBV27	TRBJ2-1	CASSPSGANEQFF	TGTGCCAGCAGTCCCTCGGGAGCTAATGAGCAGTTCTTC
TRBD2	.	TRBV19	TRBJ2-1	CASSKGSGRALNEQFF	TGTGCCAGTAGTAAGGGTAGCGGGAGGGCGTTAAATGAGCAGTTCTTC
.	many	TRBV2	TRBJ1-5	CASSAGRANNQPQHF	TGTGCCAGCAGTGCGGGCAGGGCGAACAATCAGCCCCAGCATTTT
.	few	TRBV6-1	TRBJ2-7	CASSEGGHGRYEQYF	TGTGCCAGCAGTGAAGGCGGGCACGGCCGCTACGAGCAGTACTTC
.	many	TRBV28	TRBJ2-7	CASRGDGSSYEQYF	TGTGCCAGCAGAGGGGACGGGAGCTCCTACGAGCAGTACTTC
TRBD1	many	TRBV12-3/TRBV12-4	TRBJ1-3	CASSPTDRASGNTIYF	TGTGCCAGCAGTCCAACGGACAGGGCCTCTGGAAACACCATATATTTT
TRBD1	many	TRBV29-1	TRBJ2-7	CSASGTASYEQYF	TGCAGCGCCTCCGGGACAGCGTCCTACGAGCAGTACTTC
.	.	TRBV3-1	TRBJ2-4	CASSQSGTAIQYF	TGTGCCAGCAGCCAATCCGGGACGGCAATTCAGTACTTC
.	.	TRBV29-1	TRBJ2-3	CSVDEGADTQYF	TGCAGCGTTGACGAGGGCGCAGATACGCAGTATTTT
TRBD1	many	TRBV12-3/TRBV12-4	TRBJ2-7	CASSLRQGEVREQYF	TGTGCCAGCAGTCTCAGACAGGGGGAAGTCCGCGAGCAGTACTTC
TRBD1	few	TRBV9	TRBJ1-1	CASSVAPSQGVGNTEAFF	TGTGCCAGCAGCGTAGCCCCCAGTCAGGGGGTAGGAAACACTGAAGCTTTCTTT
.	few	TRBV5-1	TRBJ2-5	CASSLGQGKETQYF	TGCGCCAGCAGCTTAGGCCAGGGGAAAGAGACCCAGTACTTC
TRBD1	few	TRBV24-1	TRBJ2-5	CATSDLPGTGVETQYF	TGTGCCACCAGTGATTTGCCCGGGACAGGGGTGGAGACCCAGTACTTC
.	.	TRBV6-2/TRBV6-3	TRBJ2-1	CASSAAGGYEQFF	TGTGCCAGCAGTGCCGCGGGTGGGTACGAGCAGTTCTTC
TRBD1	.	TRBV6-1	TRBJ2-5	CASRQGTARYQETQYF	TGTGCCAGCAGACAAGGGACAGCGCGGTACCAAGAGACCCAGTACTTC
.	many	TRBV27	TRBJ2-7	CASSLVMGVEQYF	TGTGCCAGCAGTTTAGTAATGGGGGTTGAGCAGTACTTC
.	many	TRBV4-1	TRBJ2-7	CASSQESSYEQYF	TGCGCCAGCAGCCAAGAATCTAGCTACGAGCAGTACTTC
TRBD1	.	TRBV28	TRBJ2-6	CTSSEAGTGSSGANVLTF	TGTACCAGCAGTGAAGCCGGGACAGGGAGCTCTGGGGCCAACGTCCTGACTTTC
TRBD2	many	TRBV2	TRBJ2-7	CASRLAGSYEQYF	TGTGCCAGCAGACTAGCGGGATCCTACGAGCAGTACTTC
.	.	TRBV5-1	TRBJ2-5	CASSLGAASQETQYF	TGCGCCAGCAGCTTGGGCGCGGCTAGCCAAGAGACCCAGTACTTC
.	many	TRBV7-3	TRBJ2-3	CASSSSSDTQYF	TGTGCCAGCAGCTCTTCATCAGATACGCAGTATTTT
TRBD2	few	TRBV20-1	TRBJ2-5	CSASFLAVNQETQYF	TGCAGTGCTAGCTTTCTAGCGGTGAACCAAGAGACCCAGTACTTC
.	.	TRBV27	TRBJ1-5	CASRVTGYSNQPQHF	TGTGCCAGCCGCGTAACAGGTTATAGCAATCAGCCCCAGCATTTT
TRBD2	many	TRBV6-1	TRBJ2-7	CASSQLRTSGYPYEQYF	TGTGCCAGCAGCCAACTGAGGACTAGCGGTTACCCCTACGAGCAGTACTTC
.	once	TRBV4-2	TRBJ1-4	CASSQEDPGGAFVTNEKLFF	TGTGCCAGCAGCCAAGAAGACCCGGGGGGCGCCTTTGTAACTAATGAAAAACTGTTTTTT
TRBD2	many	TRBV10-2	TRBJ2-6	CASSALAGVRVSSGANVLTF	TGCGCCAGCAGTGCACTAGCGGGAGTTAGGGTAAGCTCTGGGGCCAACGTCCTGACTTTC
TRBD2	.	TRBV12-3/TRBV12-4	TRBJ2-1	CASSPGVGGNEQFF	TGTGCCAGCAGCCCCGGGGTGGGAGGGAATGAGCAGTTCTTC
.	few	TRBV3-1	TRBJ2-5	CASSPWDSLGVGETQYF	TGTGCCAGCAGCCCCTGGGACTCGTTGGGGGTCGGAGAGACCCAGTACTTC
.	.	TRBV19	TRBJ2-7	CASGLGGEQYF	TGTGCCAGCGGCCTCGGGGGCGAGCAGTACTTC
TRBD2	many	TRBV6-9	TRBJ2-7	CASSYTASGTYEQYF	TGTGCCAGCAGTTACACGGCTAGCGGCACCTACGAGCAGTACTTC
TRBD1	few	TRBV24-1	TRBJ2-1	CATSDTGQWYEQFF	TGTGCCACCAGTGATACGGGACAGTGGTATGAGCAGTTCTTC
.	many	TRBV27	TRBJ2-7	CASSHQGGQYF	TGTGCCAGCAGTCATCAGGGAGGGCAGTACTTC
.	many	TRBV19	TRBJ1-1	CASSPQGQNTEAFF	TGTGCCAGTAGCCCTCAGGGACAGAACACTGAAGCTTTCTTT
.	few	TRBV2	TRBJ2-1	CASSATPRVGNEQFF	TGTGCCAGCAGTGCGACTCCGAGGGTTGGCAATGAGCAGTTCTTC
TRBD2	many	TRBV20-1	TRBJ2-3	CSVKGKAGGPTDTQYF	TGCAGTGTTAAAGGAAAAGCGGGAGGGCCTACAGATACGCAGTATTTT
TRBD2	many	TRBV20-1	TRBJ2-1	CSASGASGDNEQFF	TGCAGTGCTAGCGGGGCTAGCGGCGACAATGAGCAGTTCTTC